This T cell receptor (beta chain) comes out of a study of a mutant IDH1 vaccine in newly diagnosed glioma. The germline V gene encodes CDR1 MNHNS and CDR2 SASEGT. Trimming took 2 bases from V and 5 from J, leaving 4 bases between them. The CDR3 has 11 amino acids. Time point indicated: week 23, last vaccination. In every dose of vaccine, 300 ug of mutant IDH1 20-mer peptide was given alongside topical imiquimod. Concerning this clone itself: Its specificity is unknown.

Measured with immunoSEQ multiplex PCR; TCRdb has only the in-frame clones, and not every one. The sample holds roughly 38,000 clones, 78% seen once. Sequenced material: PBMCs, taken from a glioma patient whose treatment included an IDH1 peptide vaccine. The J gene is TRBJ2-7, the V gene TRBV6-1; no reliable D call. This receptor was taken from a woman in her thirties or forties with glioma. Some clones in this sample may be carry-over from other donors' samples. The CDR3 reads CASSEPHEQYF. Written as DNA, the CDR3 is TGTGCCAGCAGTGAACCGCACGAGCAGTACTTC.